The rows below give T cell receptor beta chains drawn from one sample of a study of shared clonotypes between healthy human individuals. Method: immunoSEQ multiplex PCR; TCRdb's copy keeps in-frame clones and lacks some. In the table there are about 650,000 clones, less than 97% of which are singletons. The sequenced material came from naive CD8+ T cells sorted from blood. The origin of the receptors is a woman aged 30 to 39 in good health. Both conserved end residues are part of each CDR3. Each record gives: D gene, clone size, J gene, V gene, CDR3 protein, CDR3 DNA. The D gene is left open where the match is weak. Size tells how often a clone was seen (once, few, many) or the class of an expanded clone, and some rows leave it out.

D: NA
size: NA
J: TRBJ2-7
V: TRBV28
CDR3: CASSWDIGEQYF
DNA: TGTGCCAGCAGCTGGGACATTGGTGAGCAGTACTTC

D: NA
size: few
J: TRBJ2-7
V: TRBV27
CDR3: CASGVRGEVSYEQYF
DNA: TGTGCCAGCGGCGTGAGGGGGGAGGTCTCCTACGAGCAGTACTTC

D: TRBD2
size: once
J: TRBJ2-5
V: TRBV27
CDR3: CASSLSFAGLVTQQYF
DNA: TGTGCCAGCAGTTTATCCTTTGCGGGACTAGTTACGCAGCAGTACTTC

D: TRBD1
size: few
J: TRBJ1-1
V: TRBV18
CDR3: CASSPDRGDWITEAFF
DNA: TGTGCCAGCTCACCGGACAGGGGGGACTGGATCACTGAAGCTTTCTTT

D: TRBD2
size: NA
J: TRBJ2-7
V: TRBV5-5
CDR3: CASSQGLASEQYF
DNA: TGTGCCAGCAGCCAGGGACTAGCGAGCGAGCAGTACTTC

D: NA
size: NA
J: TRBJ1-1
V: TRBV4-1
CDR3: CASSQVTGRNTEAFF
DNA: TGCGCCAGCAGCCAAGTAACAGGTAGGAACACTGAAGCTTTCTTT

D: TRBD1
size: NA
J: TRBJ1-2
V: TRBV28
CDR3: CASSLTGDYGYTF
DNA: TGTGCCAGCAGTTTGACAGGGGACTATGGCTACACCTTC

D: NA
size: few
J: TRBJ1-1
V: TRBV2
CDR3: CASSAGFNTEAFF
DNA: TGTGCCAGCAGTGCGGGTTTCAACACTGAAGCTTTCTTT

D: TRBD2
size: NA
J: TRBJ2-7
V: TRBV19
CDR3: CASKVVTSEGVSAEQYF
DNA: TGTGCCAGTAAAGTGGTGACTAGCGAGGGAGTTTCCGCCGAGCAGTACTTC

D: NA
size: NA
J: TRBJ1-2
V: TRBV5-5
CDR3: CASSLGAGWNYGYTF
DNA: TGTGCCAGCAGCTTGGGCGCAGGGTGGAACTATGGCTACACCTTC

D: NA
size: NA
J: TRBJ2-1
V: TRBV7-3
CDR3: CASSLSARSSYNEQFF
DNA: TGTGCCAGCAGCCTGTCGGCTAGGAGCTCCTACAATGAGCAGTTCTTC

D: NA
size: NA
J: TRBJ1-5
V: TRBV7-8
CDR3: CASSLGGQSNQPQHF
DNA: TGTGCCAGCAGCTTAGGAGGACAGTCTAATCAGCCCCAGCATTTT

D: TRBD1
size: few
J: TRBJ2-7
V: TRBV6-5
CDR3: CASSYDGTGGYEQYF
DNA: TGTGCCAGCAGTTACGACGGGACAGGGGGCTACGAGCAGTACTTC

D: TRBD2
size: NA
J: TRBJ2-3
V: TRBV28
CDR3: CASSLDSGASTDTQYF
DNA: TGTGCCAGCAGTTTGGATAGCGGGGCCAGCACAGATACGCAGTATTTT

D: NA
size: NA
J: TRBJ2-3
V: TRBV6-5
CDR3: CASSYLQTDTQYF
DNA: TGTGCCAGCAGTTACCTGCAGACAGATACGCAGTATTTT

D: NA
size: NA
J: TRBJ2-2
V: TRBV2
CDR3: CASSEATGLNTGELFF
DNA: TGTGCCAGCAGTGAAGCCACGGGACTTAACACCGGGGAGCTGTTTTTT

D: TRBD1
size: NA
J: TRBJ2-1
V: TRBV19
CDR3: CASSIGTGGYNEQFF
DNA: TGTGCCAGTAGTATAGGGACAGGGGGCTACAATGAGCAGTTCTTC

D: TRBD2
size: once
J: TRBJ2-1
V: TRBV5-6
CDR3: CASSSWTSGIHNEQFF
DNA: TGTGCCAGCAGCTCTTGGACTAGCGGGATCCACAATGAGCAGTTCTTC

D: NA
size: once
J: TRBJ2-3
V: TRBV5-1
CDR3: CASGDSGTDTQYF
DNA: TGCGCCAGCGGGGACTCCGGCACAGATACGCAGTATTTT

D: NA
size: once
J: TRBJ1-1
V: TRBV14
CDR3: CASSQDLQGYTEAFF
DNA: TGTGCCAGCAGCCAAGATCTTCAGGGCTACACTGAAGCTTTCTTT

D: NA
size: NA
J: TRBJ2-7
V: TRBV19
CDR3: CASSNLGGDGYEQYF
DNA: TGTGCCAGTAGTAACCTAGGGGGGGATGGCTACGAGCAGTACTTC

D: NA
size: NA
J: TRBJ2-6
V: TRBV5-4
CDR3: CASSLPGPGSGANVLTF
DNA: TGTGCCAGCAGCTTGCCCGGTCCAGGTTCTGGGGCCAACGTCCTGACTTTC

D: NA
size: once
J: TRBJ2-7
V: TRBV23-1
CDR3: CASSWRRETYEQYF
DNA: TGCGCCAGCAGTTGGAGGAGGGAAACCTACGAGCAGTACTTC

D: NA
size: NA
J: TRBJ2-2
V: TRBV5-4
CDR3: CASSSGTSNTGELFF
DNA: TGTGCCAGCAGCTCCGGGACGTCGAACACCGGGGAGCTGTTTTTT

D: NA
size: NA
J: TRBJ1-1
V: TRBV27
CDR3: CASSPRTVNTEAFF
DNA: TGTGCCAGCAGTCCCCGGACCGTGAACACTGAAGCTTTCTTT

D: NA
size: NA
J: TRBJ1-1
V: TRBV6-5
CDR3: CASSYSMSGRTEAFF
DNA: TGTGCCAGCAGTTACTCGATGTCGGGTAGGACTGAAGCTTTCTTT

D: NA
size: NA
J: TRBJ2-1
V: TRBV27
CDR3: CASSPGTAYNEQFF
DNA: TGTGCCAGCAGTCCCGGGACCGCCTACAATGAGCAGTTCTTC

D: NA
size: NA
J: TRBJ2-7
V: TRBV6-1
CDR3: CASSEAGVSTYEQYF
DNA: TGTGCCAGCAGTGAAGCGGGGGTAAGCACCTACGAGCAGTACTTC

D: NA
size: NA
J: TRBJ2-2
V: TRBV27
CDR3: CASSAGVLVPGELFF
DNA: TGTGCCAGCAGTGCAGGGGTCTTAGTTCCGGGGGAGCTGTTTTTT

D: NA
size: NA
J: TRBJ2-1
V: TRBV28
CDR3: CASSFTIEQFF
DNA: TGTGCCAGCAGTTTTACGATTGAGCAGTTCTTC

D: NA
size: NA
J: TRBJ2-1
V: TRBV27
CDR3: CASSLSILRDYNEQFF
DNA: TGTGCCAGCAGTTTATCGATATTGCGGGATTACAATGAGCAGTTCTTC

D: NA
size: once
J: TRBJ1-4
V: TRBV19
CDR3: CASSEGLNEKLFF
DNA: TGTGCCAGTAGTGAGGGGCTTAATGAAAAACTGTTTTTT

D: TRBD2
size: NA
J: TRBJ2-7
V: TRBV29-1
CDR3: CSEEREPAYEQYF
DNA: TGCAGCGAGGAGCGGGAGCCAGCCTACGAGCAGTACTTC

D: TRBD2
size: NA
J: TRBJ2-6
V: TRBV5-4
CDR3: CASSLIWEGMWGANVLTF
DNA: TGTGCCAGCAGCCTTATCTGGGAGGGGATGTGGGGGGCCAACGTCCTGACTTTC

D: NA
size: once
J: TRBJ1-4
V: TRBV7-6
CDR3: CASSRGQRTNEKLFF
DNA: TGTGCCAGCAGCAGAGGACAGCGTACTAATGAAAAACTGTTTTTT

D: NA
size: NA
J: TRBJ2-3
V: TRBV15
CDR3: CATSRDWGVSGHTDTQYF
DNA: TGTGCCACCAGCAGAGATTGGGGTGTAAGTGGGCACACAGATACGCAGTATTTT

D: NA
size: NA
J: TRBJ1-5
V: TRBV27
CDR3: CASSSQQGVHQPQHF
DNA: TGTGCCAGCAGTTCTCAACAGGGTGTTCATCAGCCCCAGCATTTT

D: NA
size: once
J: TRBJ2-2
V: TRBV5-6
CDR3: CASSLSAETGELFF
DNA: TGTGCCAGCAGCTTGTCCGCAGAAACCGGGGAGCTGTTTTTT

D: NA
size: NA
J: TRBJ1-5
V: TRBV19
CDR3: CASSPLGEWGNQPQHF
DNA: TGTGCCAGTAGTCCCCTGGGCGAGTGGGGCAATCAGCCCCAGCATTTT

D: NA
size: few
J: TRBJ1-1
V: TRBV7-9
CDR3: CASSFGDTEAFF
DNA: TGTGCCAGCAGCTTCGGGGACACTGAAGCTTTCTTT

D: NA
size: NA
J: TRBJ1-5
V: TRBV28
CDR3: CASNKGSQHF
DNA: TGTGCCAGCAACAAGGGGTCCCAGCATTTT

D: NA
size: NA
J: TRBJ2-6
V: TRBV19
CDR3: CASSRGRGASSGANVLTF
DNA: TGTGCCAGTAGTAGGGGGAGAGGGGCCTCCTCTGGGGCCAACGTCCTGACTTTC

D: NA
size: NA
J: TRBJ2-6
V: TRBV4-1
CDR3: CASSQDWAISSGANVLTF
DNA: TGCGCCAGCAGCCAAGATTGGGCAATAAGCTCTGGGGCCAACGTCCTGACTTTC

D: NA
size: NA
J: TRBJ1-1
V: TRBV9
CDR3: CASSVGGSLNTEAFF
DNA: TGTGCCAGCAGCGTAGGCGGCAGTCTGAACACTGAAGCTTTCTTT

D: NA
size: NA
J: TRBJ2-3
V: TRBV5-4
CDR3: CASSFEGSTDTQYF
DNA: TGTGCCAGCAGCTTTGAAGGGAGCACAGATACGCAGTATTTT

D: TRBD2
size: NA
J: TRBJ2-7
V: TRBV7-2
CDR3: CASSLAIGPRGVGYEQYF
DNA: TGTGCCAGCAGCTTAGCCATAGGTCCCCGGGGGGTTGGATACGAGCAGTACTTC

D: NA
size: NA
J: TRBJ2-7
V: TRBV7-6
CDR3: CASSQDSSYEQYF
DNA: TGTGCCAGCAGCCAGGACAGTAGCTACGAGCAGTACTTC

D: TRBD2
size: NA
J: TRBJ2-7
V: TRBV5-4
CDR3: CASSAPGLAGGHEQYF
DNA: TGTGCCAGCAGCGCGCCGGGACTAGCGGGAGGGCACGAGCAGTACTTC

D: NA
size: once
J: TRBJ1-2
V: TRBV6-5
CDR3: CASRPDTRANYGYTF
DNA: TGTGCCAGCAGACCTGACACCAGAGCTAACTATGGCTACACCTTC

D: NA
size: once
J: TRBJ2-7
V: TRBV27
CDR3: CASSLSLSFGEQYF
DNA: TGTGCCAGCAGTTTATCTCTCAGCTTCGGGGAGCAGTACTTC

D: TRBD2
size: NA
J: TRBJ2-7
V: TRBV27
CDR3: CASSLGGNSYEQYF
DNA: TGTGCCAGCAGTTTGGGAGGGAACTCATACGAGCAGTACTTC

D: NA
size: once
J: TRBJ2-4
V: TRBV27
CDR3: CASSLNPGEGNIQYF
DNA: TGTGCCAGCAGTTTAAATCCGGGAGAAGGAAACATTCAGTACTTC

D: NA
size: NA
J: TRBJ1-1
V: TRBV6-1
CDR3: CASSDPGHMNTEAFF
DNA: TGTGCCAGCAGTGACCCGGGACACATGAACACTGAAGCTTTCTTT

D: NA
size: NA
J: TRBJ2-2
V: TRBV4-1
CDR3: CASSHGQIGELFF
DNA: TGCGCCAGCAGCCATGGACAAATAGGGGAGCTGTTTTTT

D: NA
size: NA
J: TRBJ2-1
V: TRBV5-6
CDR3: CASSLVGGGYNEQFF
DNA: TGTGCCAGCAGCTTGGTCGGAGGGGGGTACAATGAGCAGTTCTTC